This entry describes one T cell receptor (beta chain). The V end was cut by 4 bases, the J end by 1 base, with 7 bases between. This CDR3 is 13 amino acids long. CDR1 is KGHSH and CDR2 is LQKENI in the germline V gene. A v3.0 immunoSEQ assay was performed at survey level. Here immunoSEQ multiplex PCR was the method, and the copy in TCRdb shows in-frame clones only, minus some. Counted here are around 33,000 clones, about four fifths occurring once; the ten biggest clones make up approximately 7.9%. The data stem from a study of long-term antiretroviral therapy in people with HIV. In the study overall: Collection dates of the earliest samples fall about a decade before the 2015 immediate-ART recommendation.

Here the sequenced sample was unsorted PBMCs, taken 0.4 years before starting antiretroviral therapy. The rearrangement joins TRBV18 to TRBJ1-1, with D possibly matching TRBD1 (5 bases). The sequence derives from a man aged 18 to 29 with HIV. Written as DNA, the CDR3 is TGTGCCAGCTCACGACAGAGGAACACTGAAGCTTTCTTT. Its translation: CASSRQRNTEAFF.